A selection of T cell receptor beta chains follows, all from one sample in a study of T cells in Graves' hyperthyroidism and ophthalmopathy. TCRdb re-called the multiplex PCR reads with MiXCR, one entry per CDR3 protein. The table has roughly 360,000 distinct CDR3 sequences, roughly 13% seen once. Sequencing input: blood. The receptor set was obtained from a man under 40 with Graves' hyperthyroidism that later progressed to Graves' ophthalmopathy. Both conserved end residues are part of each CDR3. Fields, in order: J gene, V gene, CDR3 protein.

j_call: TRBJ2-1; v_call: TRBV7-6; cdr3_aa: CASRIAPFSYNEQLF
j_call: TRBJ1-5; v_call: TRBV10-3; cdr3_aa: CAISDTAKGNQPQHF
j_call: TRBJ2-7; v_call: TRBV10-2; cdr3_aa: CASSGDSTYEQYF
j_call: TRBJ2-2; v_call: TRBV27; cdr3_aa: CASSPGGQLNTGELFF
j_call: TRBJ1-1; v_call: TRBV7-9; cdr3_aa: CASSLGFRGGPATEAFF
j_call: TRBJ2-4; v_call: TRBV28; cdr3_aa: CASSLVWEGAENIQYF
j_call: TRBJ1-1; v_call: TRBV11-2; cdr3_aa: CASSLDRVVEAFF
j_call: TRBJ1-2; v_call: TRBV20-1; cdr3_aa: CSARGRGSGHGYTF
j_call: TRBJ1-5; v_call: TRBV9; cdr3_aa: CASSVEGERNQPQHF
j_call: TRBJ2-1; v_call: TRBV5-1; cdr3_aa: CASRLIAGGPNEQFF
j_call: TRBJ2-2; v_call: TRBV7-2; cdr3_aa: CASTQGLHGELFF
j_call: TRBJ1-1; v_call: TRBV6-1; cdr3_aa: CASWGAGAFF
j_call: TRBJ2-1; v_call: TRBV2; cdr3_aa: CASSESVAGANKQFF
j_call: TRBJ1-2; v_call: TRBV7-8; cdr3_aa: CASSPTQGLPYGYTF
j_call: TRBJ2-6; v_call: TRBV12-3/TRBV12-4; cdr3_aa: CASSPTRTGANVLTF
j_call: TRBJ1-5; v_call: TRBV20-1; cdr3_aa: CSARGQEGQPQHF
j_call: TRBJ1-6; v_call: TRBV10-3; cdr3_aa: CAISESRELNSPLHF
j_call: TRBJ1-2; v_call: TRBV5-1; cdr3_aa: CASSSDTYGYTF
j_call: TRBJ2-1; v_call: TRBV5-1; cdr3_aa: CASSLELAGAWEQFF
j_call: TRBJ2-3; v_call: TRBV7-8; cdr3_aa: CASSPRQGIRDTQYF
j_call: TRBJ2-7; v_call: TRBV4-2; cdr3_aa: CASSPILDRVFEQYF
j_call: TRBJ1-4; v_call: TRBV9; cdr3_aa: CASSVEGQGNEKLFF